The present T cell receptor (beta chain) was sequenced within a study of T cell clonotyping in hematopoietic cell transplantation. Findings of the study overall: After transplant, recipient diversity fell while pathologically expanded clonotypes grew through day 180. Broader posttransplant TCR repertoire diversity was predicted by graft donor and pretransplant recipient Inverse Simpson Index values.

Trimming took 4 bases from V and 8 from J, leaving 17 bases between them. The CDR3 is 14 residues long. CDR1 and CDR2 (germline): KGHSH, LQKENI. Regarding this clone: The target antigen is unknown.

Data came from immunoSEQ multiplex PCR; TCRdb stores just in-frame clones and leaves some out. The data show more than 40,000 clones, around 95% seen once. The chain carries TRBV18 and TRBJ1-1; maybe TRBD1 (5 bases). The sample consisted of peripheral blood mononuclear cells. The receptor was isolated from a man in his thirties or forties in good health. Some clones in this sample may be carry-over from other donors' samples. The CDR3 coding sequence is TGTGCCAGCTCACGTGGGACCTCTGAACGGGAAGCTTTCTTT. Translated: CASSRGTSEREAFF.